Below are 27 T cell receptor beta chains sequenced from a single sample in a study of human CD8 memory T cell subsets. Making the TCR beta libraries relied on UMI-labeled 5' RACE. TCRdb reanalyzed the 5' RACE reads, giving one entry per CDR3 protein sequence and no DNA. The sample's table shows over 10,000 distinct CDR3 sequences. Sequenced input: CD8+ T cells from PBMCs. Receptors originate from a human donor in good health.

The rearrangement links TRBV13 to TRBJ2-7; lacking DNA, the TRBD1 call made by TCRdb goes unchecked. The CDR3 sequence is 16 residues long. Germline assignment: CDR1 PRHDT and CDR2 FYEKMQ (reference sequence). CDR3 residues: CASSLGWQGAEYEQYF.

This chain connects TRBV20-1 to TRBJ2-3; TCRdb lists TRBD1, though no DNA is available to test this call. CDR1 and CDR2 (germline): DFQATT, SNEGSKA (reference sequence). The CDR3 consists of 14 residues. This CDR3 is CSAKAGAGADTQYF.

The genes are TRBV20-1 and TRBJ2-3; with no DNA, the TCRdb D assignment of TRBD2 cannot be verified. The length of the CDR3 is 18 residues. Per the germline V gene, CDR1 is DFQATT and CDR2 is SNEGSKA (reference sequence). CDR3 residues: CSARRRPSGRSSTDTQYF.

The chain employs TRBV6-6 and TRBJ2-7; TCRdb picks TRBD2, but there is no DNA to check that call. The germline V gene encodes CDR1 MNHNY and CDR2 SVGAGI (reference sequence). The CDR3 is made up of 19 amino acids. The CDR3 sequence: CASSPLSGSMLQVAYEQYF.

V usage is TRBV10-3 and J usage is TRBJ2-7. From germline, CDR1 is ENHRY and CDR2 SYGVKD. There are 13 residues in the CDR3. The CDR3 here is CAISESHTYEQYF.

This chain connects TRBV5-5 to TRBJ2-1. CDR1 and CDR2 (germline): SGHKS, YYEKEE (reference sequence). The CDR3 spans 13 residues. CDR3 region: CASSLVPDNEQFF.

This sequence joins TRBV20-1 and TRBJ2-7; as DNA is missing, the TRBD1 call by TCRdb cannot be tested. Germline V lookup: CDR1 DFQATT, CDR2 SNEGSKA (reference sequence). The CDR3 runs to 14 residues. CDR3 sequence reads: CSAIGAVGVYEQYF.

The chain is built from TRBV7-9 and TRBJ2-3; TCRdb's D call of TRBD2 is untestable without DNA. This CDR3 region has 16 residues. Germline values: CDR1 SEHNR, CDR2 FQNEAQ (reference sequence). The CDR3 spells CASSARTSGGADTQYF. Looking up the rest from reference TRBV7-9 and TRBJ2-3 gives the full variable domain: DTGVSQNPRHKITKRGQNVTFRCDPISEHNRLYWYRQTLGQGPEFLTYFQNEAQLEKSRLLSDRFSAERPKGSFSTLEIQRTEQGDSAMYLCASSARTSGGADTQYFGPGTRLTVL.

This chain uses TRBV7-3 with TRBJ2-1; TCRdb indicates TRBD1, and absent DNA this call remains unverified. Germline CDR1 and CDR2: SGHTA and FQGTGA. The CDR3 has 12 residues. The CDR3 sequence is CASSFRGDEQFF.

J is TRBJ2-3 and V is TRBV27; without DNA, the TCRdb call of TRBD2 cannot be checked. Germline V gene data show CDR1 as MNHEY and CDR2 as SMNVEV (reference sequence). This CDR3 is built from 16 residues. CDR3 amino acids: CASSQPGLAGSDTQYF.

The chain joins TRBV7-2 to TRBJ2-5; without DNA, the TCRdb call of TRBD2 cannot be checked. The germline V gene has CDR1 SGHTA and CDR2 FQGNSA. The CDR3 is 16 residues long. The CDR3 is CASSFSGPRVGETQYF.

The gene calls are TRBV20-1 and TRBJ1-6; TCRdb selects TRBD1, and the lack of DNA leaves this call unchecked. The CDR3 contains 13 residues. CDR1 is DFQATT and CDR2 is SNEGSKA in the germline V gene (reference sequence). The CDR3 protein is CSARDEGASPLHF.

The chain employs TRBV7-2 and TRBJ2-7; TCRdb's D gene call, TRBD1, goes unchecked for lack of DNA. Germline CDR1 reads SGHTA; CDR2 reads FQGNSA. The CDR3 extends over 13 amino acids. The CDR3 protein is CASTGHSSYEQYF.

V is TRBV7-8 and J is TRBJ2-3; TCRdb calls TRBD1, which cannot be checked without DNA. Germline V gene lookup returns CDR1 SGHVS and CDR2 FQNEAQ. This CDR3 spans 17 amino acids. The CDR3 here is CASSLGQGRVSTDTQYF. Filled out from reference TRBV7-8 and TRBJ2-3, the complete variable domain reads GAGVSQSPRYKVAKRGQDVALRCDPISGHVSLFWYQQALGQGPEFLTYFQNEAQLDKSGLPSDRFFAERPEGSVSTLKIQRTQQEDSAVYLCASSLGQGRVSTDTQYFGPGTRLTVL.

The chain is built from TRBV29-1 and TRBJ2-1; TCRdb picks TRBD2, but there is no DNA to check that call. This CDR3 is 15 amino acids long. CDR1 is SQVTM and CDR2 is ANQGSEA in the germline V gene. Here the CDR3 reads CSVEGTSGGYNEQFF.

This clonotype counts as medium-sized by frequency. This chain uses TRBV6-2 or TRBV6-3 with TRBJ2-7; the D gene TCRdb calls, TRBD1, cannot be checked with no DNA. From germline, CDR1 is MNHEY and CDR2 SVGEGT. The CDR3 spans 12 residues. This CDR3 is CASETRGYEQYF.

According to its frequency, this clonotype is medium-sized (0.01 to 0.1%). This chain links TRBV5-1 with TRBJ1-1; TCRdb returns TRBD1, unconfirmable since there is no DNA. Germline V gene sequence: CDR1 SGHRS, CDR2 YFSETQ. CDR3 length equals 11 residues. CDR3: CASSTGGKAFF.

The chain links TRBV4-3 to TRBJ1-2; TCRdb reports TRBD1, a call that lacks DNA to check it against. The germline V gene has CDR1 LGHNA and CDR2 YSLEER. The CDR3 runs 15 residues. CDR3 loop: CASSQVLDRARGYTF.

The V gene is TRBV19, the J gene TRBJ1-1. The germline CDR1 and CDR2 sequences are LNHDA and SQIVND (reference sequence). The CDR3 is 13 amino acids. The CDR3 loop is CASSPSMNTEAFF.

The V and J genes are TRBV5-4 and TRBJ2-1. The CDR3 has 15 residues. Looked up from germline, CDR1 is SGHNT and CDR2 is YYREEE (reference sequence). CDR3 protein: CASSLATATYNEQFF.

This chain links TRBV28 with TRBJ2-1; checking the TCRdb D call of TRBD2 is not possible without DNA. CDR1 and CDR2 (germline): MDHEN, SYDVKM. CDR3 length equals 16 residues. This chain's CDR3 is CASSLQTSGSIDEQFF. Based on the CDR3 plus reference TRBV28 and TRBJ2-1, the full variable domain is DVKVTQSSRYLVKRTGEKVFLECVQDMDHENMFWYRQDPGLGLRLIYFSYDVKMKEKGDIPEGYSVSREKKERFSLILESASTNQTSMYLCASSLQTSGSIDEQFFGPGTRLTVL.

By frequency, this clonotype is medium-sized (0.01 to 0.1%). The chain recombines TRBV28 with TRBJ1-5. This CDR3 comprises 14 residues. Germline V CDR1 and CDR2: MDHEN, SYDVKM. CDR3 sequence reads: CASSLALPFQPQHF.

The chain recombines TRBV20-1 with TRBJ2-1; TCRdb gives TRBD1 as the D gene, but with no DNA this cannot be confirmed. CDR1 is DFQATT and CDR2 is SNEGSKA in the germline V gene (reference sequence). The CDR3 is made up of 14 amino acids. CDR3 sequence reads: CSARVAGPGNEQFF.

V is TRBV5-4 and J is TRBJ2-7; TCRdb outputs TRBD1, but without DNA this stays unchecked. CDR1 SGHNT and CDR2 YYREEE come from the germline V gene (reference sequence). This CDR3 is 15 amino acids long. The CDR3 loop is CASSYPGQGTYEQYF.

The rearrangement joins TRBV11-2 to TRBJ2-1; TCRdb outputs TRBD2, but without DNA this stays unchecked. The CDR3 length is 18 residues. Germline V CDR1 and CDR2: SGHAT, FQNNGV. The CDR3 reads CASSSPPSTSGIYNEQFF.

The chain combines TRBV12-3 or TRBV12-4 with TRBJ2-1. There are 15 residues in the CDR3. The CDR3 loop reads CASSPDGGPYNEQFF.

This chain links TRBV7-9 with TRBJ2-1; TCRdb calls TRBD2, which cannot be checked without DNA. The length of the CDR3 is 14 residues. The germline V gene has CDR1 SEHNR and CDR2 FQNEAQ (reference sequence). CDR3: CASSLEGTHDEQFF.